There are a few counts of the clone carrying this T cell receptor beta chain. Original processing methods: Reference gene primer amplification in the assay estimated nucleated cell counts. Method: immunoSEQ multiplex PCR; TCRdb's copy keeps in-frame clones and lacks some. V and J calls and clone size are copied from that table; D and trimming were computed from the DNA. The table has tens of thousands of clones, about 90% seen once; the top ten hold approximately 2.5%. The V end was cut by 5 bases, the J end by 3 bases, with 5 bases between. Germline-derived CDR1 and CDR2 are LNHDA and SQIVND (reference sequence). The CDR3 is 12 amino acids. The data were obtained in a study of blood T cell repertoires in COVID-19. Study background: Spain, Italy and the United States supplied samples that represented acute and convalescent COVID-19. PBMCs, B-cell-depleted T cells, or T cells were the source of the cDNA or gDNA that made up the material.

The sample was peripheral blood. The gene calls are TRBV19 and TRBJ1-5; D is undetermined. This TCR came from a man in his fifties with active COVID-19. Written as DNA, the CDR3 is TGTGCCAGTAGTCGGTACAATCAGCCCCAGCATTTT. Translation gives CASSRYNQPQHF.